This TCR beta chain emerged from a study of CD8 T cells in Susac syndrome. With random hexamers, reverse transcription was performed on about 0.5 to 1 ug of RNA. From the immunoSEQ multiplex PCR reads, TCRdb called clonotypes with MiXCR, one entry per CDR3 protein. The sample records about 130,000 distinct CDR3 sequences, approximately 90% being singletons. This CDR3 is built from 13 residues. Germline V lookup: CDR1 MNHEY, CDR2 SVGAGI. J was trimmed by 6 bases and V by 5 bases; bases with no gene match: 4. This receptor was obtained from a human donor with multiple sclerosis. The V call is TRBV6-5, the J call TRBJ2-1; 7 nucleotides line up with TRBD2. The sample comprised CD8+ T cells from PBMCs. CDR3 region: CASSILASNEQFF. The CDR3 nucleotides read TGTGCCAGCAGTATACTAGCGTCCAATGAGCAGTTCTTC.